Listed below are T cell receptor beta chains from one sample, sequenced in a study of cytomegalovirus exposure and HLA in healthy donors. The repertoire was sequenced with immunoSEQ multiplex PCR; TCRdb's copy has only in-frame clones and lacks some. The sample carries 100,000 to 150,000 clones, about three quarters recorded once. The sequenced material came from PBMCs. The receptors shown here come from a woman under 30 in good health and CMV-seronegative. CDR3s include the opening cysteine and the closing phenylalanine or tryptophan. The D gene is left open where the match is weak. For some rows the clone size is stated as once, few or many, or as a class when expanded; others skip it.

V gene: TRBV14; clone size: NA; J gene: TRBJ2-4; D gene: TRBD2; CDR3 protein: CASSLAGAKNIQYF; CDR3 DNA: TGTGCCAGCAGCCTAGCGGGGGCCAAAAACATTCAGTACTTC
V gene: TRBV4-2; clone size: NA; J gene: TRBJ2-1; D gene: TRBD2; CDR3 protein: CASSQDGAGGYNEQFF; CDR3 DNA: TGTGCCAGCAGCCAAGATGGGGCGGGAGGGTACAATGAGCAGTTCTTC
V gene: TRBV11-2; clone size: NA; J gene: TRBJ2-3; D gene: TRBD2; CDR3 protein: CASSPGGKRTDTQYF; CDR3 DNA: TGTGCCAGCAGCCCGGGGGGGAAGCGCACAGATACGCAGTATTTT
V gene: TRBV7-9; clone size: NA; J gene: TRBJ2-7; D gene: NA; CDR3 protein: CASSLSERPYEQYF; CDR3 DNA: TGTGCCAGCAGCTTAAGTGAGCGTCCCTACGAGCAGTACTTC
V gene: TRBV30; clone size: NA; J gene: TRBJ2-3; D gene: NA; CDR3 protein: CAWSRGGPDTQYF; CDR3 DNA: TGTGCCTGGAGTAGGGGGGGCCCAGATACGCAGTATTTT
V gene: TRBV9; clone size: NA; J gene: TRBJ1-1; D gene: TRBD1; CDR3 protein: CASSLGTVGLNTEAFF; CDR3 DNA: TGTGCCAGCAGCCTCGGGACAGTCGGCTTGAACACTGAAGCTTTCTTT
V gene: TRBV2; clone size: once; J gene: TRBJ2-7; D gene: NA; CDR3 protein: CAISPSPYEQYF; CDR3 DNA: TGTGCCATATCCCCGAGCCCCTACGAGCAGTACTTC
V gene: TRBV29-1; clone size: few; J gene: TRBJ1-1; D gene: NA; CDR3 protein: CSVGVTGNTEAFF; CDR3 DNA: TGCAGCGTTGGTGTTACCGGGAACACTGAAGCTTTCTTT
V gene: TRBV30; clone size: NA; J gene: TRBJ1-1; D gene: TRBD1; CDR3 protein: CAWSLRTGGRENTEAFF; CDR3 DNA: TGTGCCTGGAGCCTCCGGACAGGGGGTAGGGAGAACACTGAAGCTTTCTTT
V gene: TRBV7-2; clone size: NA; J gene: TRBJ2-1; D gene: TRBD2; CDR3 protein: CASTLPTSGRADEQFF; CDR3 DNA: TGTGCCAGCACCCTTCCCACTAGCGGGAGGGCCGATGAGCAGTTCTTC
V gene: TRBV9; clone size: NA; J gene: TRBJ2-7; D gene: NA; CDR3 protein: CANDTQQYF; CDR3 DNA: TGTGCCAATGACACGCAGCAGTACTTC
V gene: TRBV5-1; clone size: NA; J gene: TRBJ2-5; D gene: TRBD1; CDR3 protein: CASSPQTGSEETQYF; CDR3 DNA: TGCGCCAGCAGCCCCCAGACAGGGAGCGAAGAGACCCAGTACTTC
V gene: TRBV5-4; clone size: NA; J gene: TRBJ2-1; D gene: NA; CDR3 protein: CASSLAVQGWGEQFF; CDR3 DNA: TGTGCCAGCAGCTTGGCCGTCCAGGGGTGGGGTGAGCAGTTCTTC
V gene: TRBV2; clone size: NA; J gene: TRBJ2-7; D gene: NA; CDR3 protein: CASSGQAWGEQYF; CDR3 DNA: TGTGCCAGCAGTGGACAGGCTTGGGGAGAGCAGTACTTC
V gene: TRBV30; clone size: NA; J gene: TRBJ1-3; D gene: NA; CDR3 protein: CAWSAPSRSSGNTIYF; CDR3 DNA: TGTGCCTGGAGTGCCCCTTCCCGTAGCTCTGGAAACACCATATATTTT
V gene: TRBV6-5; clone size: NA; J gene: TRBJ2-5; D gene: TRBD2; CDR3 protein: CASSPMTGGQETQYF; CDR3 DNA: TGTGCCAGCAGTCCAATGACGGGAGGTCAAGAGACCCAGTACTTC
V gene: TRBV6-1; clone size: NA; J gene: TRBJ1-5; D gene: TRBD1; CDR3 protein: CASRTGGAGQPQHF; CDR3 DNA: TGTGCCAGCAGAACAGGGGGCGCGGGTCAGCCCCAGCATTTT
V gene: TRBV11-2; clone size: NA; J gene: TRBJ2-3; D gene: NA; CDR3 protein: CASSLGQFAVTDTQYF; CDR3 DNA: TGTGCCAGCAGCTTAGGTCAGTTTGCGGTCACAGATACGCAGTATTTT
V gene: TRBV2; clone size: once; J gene: TRBJ2-7; D gene: TRBD2; CDR3 protein: CVSRAGTSGLSSYEQYF; CDR3 DNA: TGTGTCAGCAGGGCCGGTACTAGCGGGTTAAGCTCCTACGAGCAGTACTTC
V gene: TRBV19; clone size: NA; J gene: TRBJ2-5; D gene: NA; CDR3 protein: CASSIISAGDQETQYF; CDR3 DNA: TGTGCCAGTAGTATAATCTCTGCCGGGGATCAAGAGACCCAGTACTTC
V gene: TRBV30; clone size: NA; J gene: TRBJ2-1; D gene: TRBD2; CDR3 protein: CAWRSGGAYNEQFF; CDR3 DNA: TGTGCCTGGAGATCCGGGGGGGCCTACAATGAGCAGTTCTTC
V gene: TRBV30; clone size: once; J gene: TRBJ1-1; D gene: TRBD1; CDR3 protein: CAWTDRVTTVNTEAFF; CDR3 DNA: TGTGCCTGGACCGACAGGGTTACGACGGTGAACACTGAAGCTTTCTTT
V gene: TRBV2; clone size: NA; J gene: TRBJ1-3; D gene: TRBD1; CDR3 protein: CASSEEQQGYTIYF; CDR3 DNA: TGTGCCAGCAGTGAAGAGCAACAGGGGTACACCATATATTTT
V gene: TRBV5-1; clone size: few; J gene: TRBJ2-2; D gene: TRBD1; CDR3 protein: CASRDSQAGELFF; CDR3 DNA: TGCGCCAGCCGGGACAGTCAAGCCGGGGAGCTGTTTTTT
V gene: TRBV27; clone size: NA; J gene: TRBJ2-3; D gene: TRBD2; CDR3 protein: CASSLSLAGNTDTQYF; CDR3 DNA: TGTGCCAGCAGTTTAAGCCTAGCGGGAAACACAGATACGCAGTATTTT
V gene: TRBV6-1; clone size: few; J gene: TRBJ2-3; D gene: TRBD2; CDR3 protein: CASSESLLAGGLGDTQYF; CDR3 DNA: TGTGCCAGCAGTGAATCGTTGCTAGCGGGAGGGTTGGGAGATACGCAGTATTTT
V gene: TRBV15; clone size: NA; J gene: TRBJ2-7; D gene: NA; CDR3 protein: CATSRDYLARSEQYF; CDR3 DNA: TGTGCCACCAGCAGAGATTATCTAGCCCGGAGCGAGCAGTACTTC
V gene: TRBV6-5; clone size: NA; J gene: TRBJ2-1; D gene: NA; CDR3 protein: CAPPQVTSYNEQFF; CDR3 DNA: TGTGCCCCGCCCCAGGTGACCTCCTACAATGAGCAGTTCTTC
V gene: TRBV15; clone size: few; J gene: TRBJ2-1; D gene: NA; CDR3 protein: CATSRDVDNEQFF; CDR3 DNA: TGTGCCACCAGCAGAGATGTCGACAATGAGCAGTTCTTC
V gene: TRBV5-4; clone size: NA; J gene: TRBJ2-7; D gene: NA; CDR3 protein: CASSWFRAGSYEQYF; CDR3 DNA: TGTGCCAGCAGCTGGTTCCGGGCGGGCTCCTACGAGCAGTACTTC
V gene: TRBV27; clone size: NA; J gene: TRBJ2-1; D gene: TRBD1; CDR3 protein: CASSDGTDPLTYNEQFF; CDR3 DNA: TGTGCCAGCAGCGACGGGACAGATCCCCTCACCTACAATGAGCAGTTCTTC
V gene: TRBV6-4; clone size: NA; J gene: TRBJ2-7; D gene: NA; CDR3 protein: CASPGPLHRVSSTYEQYF; CDR3 DNA: TGTGCCAGCCCCGGCCCCCTCCACAGGGTCTCATCCACCTACGAGCAGTACTTC
V gene: TRBV10-3; clone size: once; J gene: TRBJ2-1; D gene: NA; CDR3 protein: CAIHAETYNEQFF; CDR3 DNA: TGTGCCATCCACGCGGAAACCTACAATGAGCAGTTCTTC
V gene: TRBV27; clone size: few; J gene: TRBJ2-1; D gene: NA; CDR3 protein: CASSRDWEAYEQFF; CDR3 DNA: TGTGCCAGCAGCCGGGACTGGGAAGCTTATGAGCAGTTCTTC
V gene: TRBV5-5; clone size: NA; J gene: TRBJ1-2; D gene: TRBD1; CDR3 protein: CASSPSTTGGGYTF; CDR3 DNA: TGTGCCAGCAGTCCATCGACGACAGGGGGGGGCTACACCTTC
V gene: TRBV4-2; clone size: NA; J gene: TRBJ2-1; D gene: NA; CDR3 protein: CASSPGRGNEQFF; CDR3 DNA: TGTGCCAGCAGCCCCGGAAGGGGCAATGAGCAGTTCTTC
V gene: TRBV5-1; clone size: NA; J gene: TRBJ2-1; D gene: NA; CDR3 protein: CASGTSLSYNEQFF; CDR3 DNA: TGCGCCTCCGGGACTTCACTCTCCTACAATGAGCAGTTCTTC
V gene: TRBV30; clone size: NA; J gene: TRBJ2-2; D gene: NA; CDR3 protein: CAWRPRPPAGELFF; CDR3 DNA: TGTGCCTGGAGGCCTAGACCTCCCGCCGGGGAGCTGTTTTTT
V gene: TRBV7-9; clone size: NA; J gene: TRBJ2-6; D gene: NA; CDR3 protein: CASSLLRDSGANVLTF; CDR3 DNA: TGTGCCAGCAGCTTACTTCGGGACTCTGGGGCCAACGTCCTGACTTTC
V gene: TRBV27; clone size: NA; J gene: TRBJ2-7; D gene: TRBD2; CDR3 protein: CASSLAGGKRVEQYF; CDR3 DNA: TGTGCCAGCAGTCTAGCGGGAGGTAAAAGAGTCGAGCAGTACTTC
V gene: TRBV7-9; clone size: NA; J gene: TRBJ2-7; D gene: TRBD1; CDR3 protein: CASSPRDRRYEQYF; CDR3 DNA: TGTGCCAGCAGCCCTCGGGACAGAAGATACGAGCAGTACTTC
V gene: TRBV21-1; clone size: NA; J gene: TRBJ1-2; D gene: NA; CDR3 protein: CASSKAVFPPGTTNYGYTF; CDR3 DNA: TGTGCCAGCAGCAAAGCGGTATTCCCTCCAGGGACTACTAACTATGGCTACACCTTC
V gene: TRBV4-1; clone size: NA; J gene: TRBJ1-5; D gene: NA; CDR3 protein: CASSRAERGNQPQHF; CDR3 DNA: TGCGCCAGCAGCCGCGCCGAGAGGGGCAATCAGCCCCAGCATTTT